Listed below are T cell receptor beta chains from one sample, sequenced in a study of tumor-infiltrating lymphocytes in localized non-small cell lung cancer. Using immunoSEQ multiplex PCR, the repertoire was profiled, and TCRdb retains in-frame clones only, with some absent. This sample has thousands of clones; less than 80% occur once, and the top ten carry around 12%. The sample taken for sequencing was lung tumor tissue. Every receptor here comes from a human donor with non-small cell lung cancer. Each CDR3 is given with its conserved first and last residue. The order of the fields is clone size, V gene, D gene, CDR3 length, J gene, CDR3 protein, CDR3 DNA. A D gene is named only where the DNA matches it firmly. Some rows mark clone size as missing; the rest say once, few, many or name a class of expanded clone.

clone_size: .
v_call: TRBV29-1
d_call: TRBD2
cdr3_length: 14
j_call: TRBJ2-2
cdr3_aa: CSVAASGSTGELFF
cdr3_nt: TGCAGCGTTGCGGCTAGCGGGAGTACCGGGGAGCTGTTTTTT

clone_size: .
v_call: TRBV9
d_call: .
cdr3_length: 13
j_call: TRBJ2-2
cdr3_aa: CASSVSNKEELFF
cdr3_nt: TGTGCCAGCAGCGTGAGTAATAAGGAGGAGCTGTTTTTT

clone_size: .
v_call: TRBV2
d_call: .
cdr3_length: 16
j_call: TRBJ2-3
cdr3_aa: CATKRTAGAGTDTQYF
cdr3_nt: TGTGCCACCAAAAGAACGGCGGGGGCGGGCACAGATACGCAGTATTTT

clone_size: .
v_call: TRBV11-2
d_call: .
cdr3_length: 18
j_call: TRBJ1-6
cdr3_aa: CASSLERGSASYNSPLHF
cdr3_nt: TGCGCCAGCAGCTTAGAACGGGGCAGCGCCTCCTATAATTCACCCCTCCACTTT

clone_size: few
v_call: TRBV11-2
d_call: TRBD2
cdr3_length: 14
j_call: TRBJ2-1
cdr3_aa: CASRLAGAIVEQFF
cdr3_nt: TGTGCCAGCAGACTAGCGGGGGCAATCGTCGAGCAGTTCTTC

clone_size: .
v_call: TRBV7-2
d_call: TRBD2
cdr3_length: 14
j_call: TRBJ2-7
cdr3_aa: CASSPGLAGYEQYF
cdr3_nt: TGTGCCAGCAGCCCCGGACTAGCGGGCTACGAGCAGTACTTC

clone_size: few
v_call: TRBV2
d_call: TRBD1
cdr3_length: 19
j_call: TRBJ1-5
cdr3_aa: CASSANIRDSSGVRQPQHF
cdr3_nt: TGTGCCAGCAGCGCCAATATCCGGGACAGTTCCGGTGTGAGGCAGCCCCAGCATTTT

clone_size: .
v_call: TRBV4-1
d_call: TRBD2
cdr3_length: 16
j_call: TRBJ2-3
cdr3_aa: CASSQGLAGVSDTQYF
cdr3_nt: TGCGCCAGCAGCCAAGGACTAGCGGGGGTATCAGATACGCAGTATTTT

clone_size: .
v_call: TRBV7-2
d_call: TRBD1
cdr3_length: 19
j_call: TRBJ2-3
cdr3_aa: CASSLEATGGIPSTDTQYF
cdr3_nt: TGTGCCAGCAGCTTAGAGGCGACAGGGGGCATCCCTAGCACAGATACGCAGTATTTT

clone_size: .
v_call: TRBV27
d_call: .
cdr3_length: 18
j_call: TRBJ1-6
cdr3_aa: CASSLGTAESSYNSPLHF
cdr3_nt: TGTGCCAGCAGTCTCGGGACGGCCGAGAGCTCCTATAATTCACCCCTCCACTTT

clone_size: .
v_call: TRBV4-2
d_call: .
cdr3_length: 14
j_call: TRBJ1-2
cdr3_aa: CASSQAGVDYGYTF
cdr3_nt: TGTGCCAGCAGCCAAGCTGGGGTCGACTATGGCTACACCTTC

clone_size: .
v_call: TRBV7-9
d_call: TRBD1
cdr3_length: 12
j_call: TRBJ1-2
cdr3_aa: CASSGQGNGYTF
cdr3_nt: TGTGCCAGCAGCGGACAGGGAAATGGCTACACCTTC

clone_size: .
v_call: TRBV2
d_call: TRBD1
cdr3_length: 14
j_call: TRBJ1-1
cdr3_aa: CASSPQGGGTEAFF
cdr3_nt: TGTGCCAGCAGCCCACAGGGGGGAGGCACTGAAGCTTTCTTT

clone_size: .
v_call: TRBV2
d_call: TRBD2
cdr3_length: 16
j_call: TRBJ2-1
cdr3_aa: CASSEQGGGLGFEQFF
cdr3_nt: TGTGCCAGCAGTGAACAAGGCGGGGGGCTAGGTTTTGAGCAGTTCTTC

clone_size: .
v_call: TRBV9
d_call: .
cdr3_length: 15
j_call: TRBJ1-1
cdr3_aa: CASTVGGSQNTEAFF
cdr3_nt: TGTGCCAGCACCGTAGGTGGATCCCAGAACACTGAAGCTTTCTTT

clone_size: .
v_call: TRBV27
d_call: .
cdr3_length: 15
j_call: TRBJ2-7
cdr3_aa: CASSHSTGYSYEQYF
cdr3_nt: TGTGCCAGCAGTCATTCTACAGGTTACTCCTACGAGCAGTACTTC

clone_size: .
v_call: TRBV15
d_call: TRBD1
cdr3_length: 16
j_call: TRBJ1-4
cdr3_aa: CATSRDRGLLNEKLFF
cdr3_nt: TGTGCCACCAGCAGGGACAGGGGGCTCCTTAATGAAAAACTGTTTTTT

clone_size: .
v_call: TRBV10-3
d_call: .
cdr3_length: 13
j_call: TRBJ1-1
cdr3_aa: CAIRTVIGRSTFF
cdr3_nt: TGTGCCATCAGGACGGTAATTGGCAGGAGTACTTTCTTT

clone_size: few
v_call: TRBV5-1
d_call: TRBD1
cdr3_length: 14
j_call: TRBJ1-2
cdr3_aa: CASSGTGGVYGYTF
cdr3_nt: TGCGCCAGCAGCGGGACAGGGGGCGTGTATGGCTACACCTTC

clone_size: few
v_call: TRBV27
d_call: .
cdr3_length: 13
j_call: TRBJ2-1
cdr3_aa: CATIRDDYNEQFF
cdr3_nt: TGTGCCACTATCCGGGACGACTACAATGAGCAGTTCTTC

clone_size: .
v_call: TRBV18
d_call: TRBD2
cdr3_length: 16
j_call: TRBJ2-7
cdr3_aa: CASSPGGDYRSYEQYF
cdr3_nt: TGTGCCAGCTCACCGGGGGGGGACTATCGCTCCTACGAGCAGTACTTC

clone_size: .
v_call: TRBV11-2
d_call: TRBD1
cdr3_length: 13
j_call: TRBJ1-1
cdr3_aa: CASSLRGQTEAFF
cdr3_nt: TGTGCCAGCAGCCTCAGGGGGCAAACTGAAGCTTTCTTT

clone_size: .
v_call: TRBV6-1
d_call: .
cdr3_length: 15
j_call: TRBJ2-1
cdr3_aa: CASSEDGGSNDEQFF
cdr3_nt: TGTGCCAGCAGTGAAGATGGGGGGTCCAACGATGAGCAGTTCTTC

clone_size: .
v_call: TRBV9
d_call: TRBD2
cdr3_length: 15
j_call: TRBJ2-4
cdr3_aa: CASSQAAGGRNIQYF
cdr3_nt: TGTGCCAGCAGCCAGGCAGCGGGGGGGCGCAACATTCAGTACTTC

clone_size: .
v_call: TRBV18
d_call: TRBD1
cdr3_length: 18
j_call: TRBJ2-3
cdr3_aa: CASSPADRVRWSTDTQYF
cdr3_nt: TGTGCCAGCTCACCAGCCGACAGGGTAAGGTGGTCCACAGATACGCAGTATTTT

clone_size: .
v_call: TRBV5-6
d_call: .
cdr3_length: 12
j_call: TRBJ2-1
cdr3_aa: CASSFNGNEQFF
cdr3_nt: TGTGCCAGCAGCTTTAACGGGAATGAGCAGTTCTTC

clone_size: .
v_call: TRBV7-9
d_call: TRBD2
cdr3_length: 17
j_call: TRBJ2-1
cdr3_aa: CASSPRGGGRLNGEQFF
cdr3_nt: TGTGCCAGCAGCCCCCGCGGGGGGGGCCGTCTCAATGGTGAGCAGTTCTTC

clone_size: .
v_call: TRBV19
d_call: .
cdr3_length: 13
j_call: TRBJ1-5
cdr3_aa: CASAAGWGQPQHF
cdr3_nt: TGTGCCAGTGCTGCGGGGTGGGGTCAGCCCCAGCATTTT

clone_size: .
v_call: TRBV5-1
d_call: TRBD1
cdr3_length: 16
j_call: TRBJ2-5
cdr3_aa: CASSLVGQGPQETQYF
cdr3_nt: TGCGCCAGCAGCTTGGTGGGACAGGGGCCCCAAGAGACCCAGTACTTC

clone_size: .
v_call: TRBV29-1
d_call: .
cdr3_length: 13
j_call: TRBJ1-2
cdr3_aa: CSVVVETMKGYTF
cdr3_nt: TGCAGCGTTGTGGTAGAAACTATGAAGGGCTACACCTTC

clone_size: once
v_call: TRBV6-4
d_call: .
cdr3_length: 14
j_call: TRBJ2-3
cdr3_aa: CASSLQGGGDTQYF
cdr3_nt: TGTGCCAGCAGCCTACAGGGAGGGGGAGATACGCAGTATTTT

clone_size: .
v_call: TRBV2
d_call: TRBD1
cdr3_length: 15
j_call: TRBJ2-2
cdr3_aa: CASSADRVLTGELFF
cdr3_nt: TGTGCCAGCAGCGCGGACAGGGTTTTAACCGGGGAGCTGTTTTTT

clone_size: .
v_call: TRBV11-2
d_call: TRBD1
cdr3_length: 13
j_call: TRBJ1-2
cdr3_aa: CASSLGQSYGYTF
cdr3_nt: TGTGCCAGCAGCTTGGGACAGAGCTATGGCTACACCTTC

clone_size: .
v_call: TRBV7-9
d_call: TRBD2
cdr3_length: 16
j_call: TRBJ2-1
cdr3_aa: CASSLIRLAGTNEQFF
cdr3_nt: TGTGCCAGCAGCCTTATTCGGCTAGCGGGAACCAATGAGCAGTTCTTC

clone_size: .
v_call: TRBV29-1
d_call: .
cdr3_length: 10
j_call: TRBJ1-2
cdr3_aa: CSAWQEGYTF
cdr3_nt: TGCAGTGCCTGGCAAGAAGGCTACACCTTC

clone_size: .
v_call: TRBV7-9
d_call: TRBD1
cdr3_length: 16
j_call: TRBJ2-3
cdr3_aa: CASSYRDRERTDTQYF
cdr3_nt: TGTGCCAGCAGTTACCGGGACAGGGAAAGGACAGATACGCAGTATTTT

clone_size: .
v_call: TRBV5-4
d_call: .
cdr3_length: 14
j_call: TRBJ1-2
cdr3_aa: CASSLAGGYYGYTF
cdr3_nt: TGTGCCAGCAGCTTGGCCGGGGGCTATTATGGCTACACCTTC

clone_size: .
v_call: TRBV11-2
d_call: TRBD1
cdr3_length: 13
j_call: TRBJ2-1
cdr3_aa: CASSPDRGAEQFF
cdr3_nt: TGTGCCAGCAGCCCAGACAGGGGGGCTGAGCAGTTCTTC

clone_size: .
v_call: TRBV5-1
d_call: TRBD2
cdr3_length: 17
j_call: TRBJ2-7
cdr3_aa: CASSAKRGAESSYEQYF
cdr3_nt: TGCGCCAGCAGCGCAAAGCGGGGGGCAGAGAGCTCCTACGAGCAGTACTTC

clone_size: .
v_call: TRBV18
d_call: .
cdr3_length: 16
j_call: TRBJ1-5
cdr3_aa: CASSLSRVGSNQPQHF
cdr3_nt: TGTGCCAGCTCACTGTCCAGGGTTGGTAGCAATCAGCCCCAGCATTTT

clone_size: .
v_call: TRBV2
d_call: TRBD2
cdr3_length: 14
j_call: TRBJ2-3
cdr3_aa: CASSAPGGSDTQYF
cdr3_nt: TGTGCCAGCAGCGCTCCGGGCGGGAGTGATACGCAGTATTTT

clone_size: .
v_call: TRBV7-9
d_call: .
cdr3_length: 15
j_call: TRBJ1-2
cdr3_aa: CASSALVIRGEGYTF
cdr3_nt: TGTGCCAGCAGCGCCCTGGTCATTAGAGGGGAAGGCTACACCTTC